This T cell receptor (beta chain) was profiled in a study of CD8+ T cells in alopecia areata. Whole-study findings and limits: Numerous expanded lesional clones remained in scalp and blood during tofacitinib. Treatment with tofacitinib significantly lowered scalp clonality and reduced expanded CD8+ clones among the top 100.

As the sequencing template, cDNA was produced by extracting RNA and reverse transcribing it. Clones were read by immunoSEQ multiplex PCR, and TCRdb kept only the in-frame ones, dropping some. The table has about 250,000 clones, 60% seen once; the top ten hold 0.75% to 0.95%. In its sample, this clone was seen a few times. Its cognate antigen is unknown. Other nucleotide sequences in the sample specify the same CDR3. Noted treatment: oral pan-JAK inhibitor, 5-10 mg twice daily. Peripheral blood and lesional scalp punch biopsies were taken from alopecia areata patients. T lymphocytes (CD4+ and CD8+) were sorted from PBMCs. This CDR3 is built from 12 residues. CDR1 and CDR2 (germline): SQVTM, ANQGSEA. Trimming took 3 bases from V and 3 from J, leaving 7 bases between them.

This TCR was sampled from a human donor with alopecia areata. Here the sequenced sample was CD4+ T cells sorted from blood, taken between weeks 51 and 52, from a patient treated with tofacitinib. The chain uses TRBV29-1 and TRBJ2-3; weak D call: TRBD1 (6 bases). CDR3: CSVDRGTDTQYF. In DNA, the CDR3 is TGCAGCGTTGACAGGGGTACAGATACGCAGTATTTT.